Listed here are 7 T cell receptor beta chains from one sample, sequenced in a study of blood T cell repertoires in COVID-19. Only in-frame clones appear in the TCRdb table, and some are missing; sequencing was by immunoSEQ multiplex PCR. The top ten hold 6.5% to 9% of the sample, which has over 150,000 clones, approximately 80% seen once. Sequences were obtained from peripheral blood. Every receptor here comes from a woman aged 35 to 49 with COVID-19, enrolled during active disease.

The chain recombines TRBV9 with TRBJ1-4, with 9 bases fitting TRBD1. The CDR3 runs 15 residues. V lost 4 bases to trimming and J lost 8 bases; unmatched junction nucleotides: 9. The V gene's germline CDR1 is SGDLS and CDR2 YYNGEE. CDR3 amino acids: CASSLSGTGHEKLFF. In DNA form, the CDR3 reads TGTGCCAGCAGCTTATCCGGGACAGGGCACGAAAAACTGTTTTTT. The whole variable domain, filled in from reference TRBV9 and TRBJ1-4, reads DSGVTQTPKHLITATGQRVTLRCSPRSGDLSVYWYQQSLDQGLQFLIQYYNGEERAKGNILERFSAQQFPDLHSELNLSSLELGDSALYFCASSLSGTGHEKLFFGSGTQLSVL.

With respect to this clone: At one of its ends the junction is not consistent with the germline gene, which may arise from a read error. This chain joins TRBV2 and TRBJ1-5; no clear D. The CDR3 covers 16 residues. Germline V lookup: CDR1 SNHLY, CDR2 FYNNEI. This CDR3 reads CASREGWPRGNQPQHF. Here the CDR3 DNA reads TGTGCCAGCAGAGAAGGATGGCCCCGGGGCAATCAGCCCCAGCATTTT.

This clone was seen once. The chain links TRBV2 to TRBJ1-2; 7 bases fit TRBD1. This CDR3 contains 13 residues. Germline-derived CDR1 and CDR2 are SNHLY and FYNNEI. The V segment lost 8 bases and the J segment 9 bases; nucleotides outside the gene matches: 12. CDR3 in DNA: TGTGCCAGCGGTAGCTCGGGACAGATAAGCTACACCTTC. Translating it yields CASGSSGQISYTF. The full variable domain, in which reference TRBV2 and TRBJ1-2 provide the parts outside the CDR3, is EPEVTQTPSHQVTQMGQEVILRCVPISNHLYFYWYRQILGQKVEFLVSFYNNEISEKSEIFDDQFSVERPDGSNFTLKIRSTKLEDSAMYFCASGSSGQISYTFGSGTRLTVV.

The chain combines TRBV5-1 with TRBJ1-4, with 12 nucleotides matching TRBD1. The junction had 8 bases not matched to a gene; V was cut back by 3 bases and J by 5 bases. The CDR3 is made up of 17 amino acids. Germline V gene lookup returns CDR1 SGHRS and CDR2 YFSETQ. CDR3 loop: CASSSEGTGGANEKLFF. The DNA for the CDR3 is TGCGCCAGCAGCTCTGAGGGGACAGGGGGCGCGAATGAAAAACTGTTTTTT.

This chain uses TRBV3-1 (or the pseudogene TRBV3-2) with TRBJ2-7; 9 bases fit TRBD2. The germline gives CDR1 LGHDT, CDR2 YNNKEL (reference sequence). With V trimmed by 0 bases and J by 5 bases, 5 bases remained unmatched. The CDR3 totals 15 residues. In DNA form, the CDR3 reads TGTGCCAGCAGCCAAGAGCCTAGCGGGGCTAACGAGCAGTACTTC. As protein: CASSQEPSGANEQYF.

This chain links TRBV6-5 with TRBJ2-2; possible D gene TRBD1, 5 bases. The CDR3 is 11 amino acids. CDR1 and CDR2 from the germline V gene are MNHEY and SVGAGI. Trimming took 7 bases from V and 6 from J, leaving 6 bases between them. The CDR3 region has the DNA TGTGCCAGCATAGGGGCCGGGGAGCTGTTTTTT. It specifies CASIGAGELFF.

The V call is TRBV6-1, the J call TRBJ2-7, with no clear D. This CDR3 has 12 amino acids. Germline V CDR1 and CDR2: MNHNS, SASEGT. V lost 3 bases to trimming and J lost 3 bases, with 6 bases between them. CDR3 sequence: CASSDLYYEQYF. In nucleotides, the CDR3 is TGTGCCAGCAGTGACCTTTACTACGAGCAGTACTTC.